A selection of T cell receptor beta chains follows, all from one sample in a study of vaccination and CD4 T cells after COVID-19. The antigens of these receptors remain unknown. TCRdb called the PCR reads again in MiXCR, with one record for every CDR3 protein. Here the sample spans some 14,000 distinct CDR3 sequences, approximately 30% being singletons. Sequencing was performed on cultured CD4+ T cells from blood. Receptors originate from a human donor with COVID-19. Both conserved end residues are trimmed from each CDR3.

v_gene: TRBV18; CDR3aa: ASSPLPGQGAGKKY
v_gene: TRBV7-8; CDR3aa: ASSLDRGKLF
v_gene: TRBV20-1; CDR3aa: SASGTDTMNSPLH
v_gene: TRBV15; CDR3aa: ATSRVSGPNNEQF
v_gene: TRBV24-1; CDR3aa: ATSDPGRSNQPQH
v_gene: TRBV19; CDR3aa: ASRMGLTAPNYGYT
v_gene: TRBV20-1; CDR3aa: SASLPYPYSNRPQH
v_gene: TRBV6-1; CDR3aa: ASSEGANYGYT
v_gene: TRBV5-4; CDR3aa: ASSLGGAGPEQY
v_gene: TRBV7-2; CDR3aa: ASSPLADPNEKLF
v_gene: TRBV6-2/TRBV6-3; CDR3aa: ASSYSFGGPGTDTQY
v_gene: TRBV18; CDR3aa: ASSPDKNTEAF
v_gene: TRBV7-2; CDR3aa: ASSLGAAALYEQY
v_gene: TRBV6-4; CDR3aa: ASNGGGTEAF
v_gene: TRBV20-1; CDR3aa: SARDGGVST
v_gene: TRBV7-2; CDR3aa: ASSFLRGKISDTQY
v_gene: TRBV11-2; CDR3aa: ASSEFHEQY
v_gene: TRBV29-1; CDR3aa: SATRTGEAF
v_gene: TRBV2; CDR3aa: ASQGDPYNSPLH
v_gene: TRBV27; CDR3aa: ASSVRRDQPQH
v_gene: TRBV6-2/TRBV6-3; CDR3aa: ASRSTGSTDGYT
v_gene: TRBV19; CDR3aa: ATSVGGEKLF